The next 19 T cell receptor beta chains were all read from a single sample in a study of neurological immune-mediated disorders. MiXCR, applied by TCRdb to the 5' RACE reads, yields one record per CDR3 protein. The sample consists of approximately 37,000 distinct CDR3 sequences, roughly 13% of them appearing once. Sequenced: PBMCs. The receptors were sampled from a woman aged 45-60 years with HTLV-1-associated myelopathy (HAM/TSP).

This clonotype showed up many times. The rearrangement joins TRBV6-2 or TRBV6-3 to TRBJ1-1; D gene unclear. V was shortened by 0 bases and J by 4 bases, with 6 bases between the two germline ends. The CDR3 is 13 residues long. Germline-derived CDR1 and CDR2 are MNHEY and SVGEGT. As DNA, the CDR3 is TGTGCCAGCAGTTACTCGGGCGTCACTGAAGCTTTCTTT. Its protein is CASSYSGVTEAFF.

This clonotype was observed a handful of times. V is TRBV12-3 or TRBV12-4 and J is TRBJ1-1, with D uncertain. The ends were cut back, 6 bases at V and 7 bases at J, with 6 bases in the middle. This CDR3 region has 10 residues. In DNA, the CDR3 is TGTGCCAGCAGAAAAGGTGAAGCTTTCTTT. Its protein product is CASRKGEAFF.

This clonotype has a count of ten or more. This chain joins TRBV5-1 and TRBJ1-1; TRBD1 might be the D (6 bases). V dropped 1 base and J dropped 1 base, with 14 bases sitting between them. The CDR3 totals 16 residues. CDR1 SGHRS and CDR2 YFSETQ come from the germline V gene. CDR3 coding DNA: TGCGCCAGCAGCTTGAGGGCAGGGGTGCAGAACACTGAAGCTTTCTTT. Its translation: CASSLRAGVQNTEAFF.

Many counts were recorded for this clonotype. V usage is TRBV20-1 and J usage is TRBJ1-1, with D hard to call. V dropped 5 bases and J dropped 3 bases, with 10 bases sitting between them. The CDR3 extends over 12 amino acids. Germline loops: CDR1 DFQATT, CDR2 SNEGSKA (reference sequence). The CDR3 region has the DNA TGCAGTGCTTCACAGCCGCACACTGAAGCTTTCTTT. It encodes CSASQPHTEAFF.

Comments on this clonotype: At one of its ends the junction is not consistent with the germline gene, which may arise from a read error. The V call is TRBV5-1, the J call TRBJ2-3; 8 nucleotides agree with TRBD2. The CDR3 has 16 residues. Per the germline V gene, CDR1 is SGHRS and CDR2 is YFSETQ. The CDR3 nucleotides are TGCGCTAGCAGCTATAGCGGGGTGCCATACACAGATACGCAGTATTTT. Its translation: CASSYSGVPYTDTQYF.

This clonotype was seen many times. The gene calls are TRBV7-9 and TRBJ2-1; D unresolved. Germline V gives CDR1 SEHNR, CDR2 FQNEAQ (reference sequence). The V end lost 5 bases, the J end lost 8 bases, and 10 bases lay between the germline ends. The CDR3 consists of 12 residues. Here the CDR3 reads CASSLPRDEQFF. The CDR3 region has the DNA TGTGCCAGCAGCCTACCTAGGGATGAGCAGTTCTTC.

This clonotype was observed many times. The chain links TRBV3-2 to TRBJ2-5. TRBV3-2 is recorded as a pseudogene. CDR3 size: 14 residues. For the CDR3, the DNA is TGTGCCAGCAGCCAAGATCAAGGGCAAGAGACCCAGTACTTC. Protein sequence: CASSQDQGQETQYF.

In this sample, this clonotype turned up many times. The rearrangement uses TRBV6-5 and TRBJ1-2, with TRBD1 matching over 11 bases. Germline V lookup: CDR1 MNHEY, CDR2 SVGAGI. This CDR3 comprises 17 residues. V dropped 3 bases and J dropped 5; count of bases not matched to a gene: 11. CDR3 loop: CASSYLRTGGAGYGYTF. CDR3 coding DNA: TGTGCCAGCAGTTATTTACGGACAGGGGGCGCGGGGTATGGCTACACCTTC.

As regards this clonotype: No conserved phenylalanine or tryptophan ends this CDR3, so it is likely a read error. The genes are TRBV10-3 and TRBJ1-5; D gene uncertain. The CDR3 is made up of 15 amino acids. V dropped 3 bases and J dropped 3 bases, with 12 bases sitting between them. In germline, CDR1 is ENHRY, CDR2 SYGVKD. The CDR3 DNA reads TGTGCCATCAGTGACCACGGACTCATCAATCAGCCCCAGCATCTT. It translates to CAISDHGLINQPQHL.

The V gene is TRBV7-6, the J gene TRBJ2-1; 10 nucleotides match TRBD2. The CDR3 extends over 17 amino acids. V was clipped by 1 base and J by 5 bases; unmatched bases: 8. Germline lookup yields CDR1 SGHVS and CDR2 FNYEAQ. This chain's CDR3 is CASSLDTAGGPHNEQFF. In DNA form, the CDR3 reads TGTGCCAGCAGCTTAGATACAGCGGGGGGGCCCCACAATGAGCAGTTCTTC.

This clonotype was seen ten or more times. The J gene is TRBJ2-4, the V gene TRBV15, with TRBD1 matching 9 bases. The junction had 5 bases not matched to a gene; V was cut back by 3 bases and J by 8 bases. Germline CDR1 reads LNHNV; CDR2 reads YYDKDF (reference sequence). This CDR3 contains 14 residues. The CDR3 bases are TGTGCCACCAGCAGGGACAGGGGACAAGACATTCAGTACTTC. Residues: CATSRDRGQDIQYF.

The V and J genes are TRBV5-1 and TRBJ2-7; 8 nucleotides align to TRBD2. CDR1 and CDR2 (germline): SGHRS, YFSETQ. V gave up 8 bases and J gave up 6 bases; unmatched junction bases: 4. The CDR3 sequence is 11 residues long. In nucleotides, the CDR3 is TGCGCCAGGAGCGGGGGCGTCGAGCAGTACTTC. Protein sequence: CARSGGVEQYF. Full variable domain (rest looked up from reference TRBV5-1 and TRBJ2-7): KAGVTQTPRYLIKTRGQQVTLSCSPISGHRSVSWYQQTPGQGLQFLFEYFSETQRNKGNFPGRFSGRQFSNSRSEMNVSTLELGDSALYLCARSGGVEQYFGPGTRLTVT.

This clonotype occurred many times. This rearrangement joins TRBV27 to TRBJ1-5; D uncertain. Trimming cost V 3 bases and J 4 bases, with 7 bases left between them. Germline CDR1 and CDR2: MNHEY and SMNVEV (reference sequence). There are 13 residues in the CDR3. The CDR3 is CASSFSPNQPQHF. DNA of the CDR3: TGTGCCAGCAGTTTCTCCCCGAATCAGCCCCAGCATTTT.

Ten or more counts support this clonotype. At one end the junction does not follow the germline gene, possibly because of a read error. This CDR3 is CASSLDGPSSNEQFF. CDR3 bases: TGTGCCAGCAGTCTGGACGGGCCGTCCTCCAATGAGCAGTTCTTC. The gene calls are TRBV6-2 or TRBV6-3 and TRBJ2-1, with D unclear. The CDR3 extends over 15 amino acids. Germline CDR1 is MNHEY and CDR2 is SVGEGT.

Many counts were recorded for this clonotype. This sequence joins TRBV12-3 or TRBV12-4 and TRBJ1-6; a possible D gene is TRBD1 (5 bases). The ends were cut back, 4 bases at V and 9 bases at J, with 10 bases in the middle. There are 13 residues in the CDR3. DNA of the CDR3: TGTGCCAGCAGTTGGGGGGAGTCTTCACCCCTCCACTTT. Translated: CASSWGESSPLHF.

This clonotype was counted at least ten times. V is TRBV5-5 and J is TRBJ2-7; 9 bases are shared with TRBD1. CDR1 SGHKS and CDR2 YYEKEE come from the germline V gene (reference sequence). The trim removed 5 bases at V and 3 bases at J, leaving 6 bases unmatched. This CDR3 spans 14 amino acids. The CDR3 protein is CASRPGQGIYEQYF. The CDR3 nucleotides are TGTGCCAGCAGACCCGGACAGGGGATCTACGAGCAGTACTTC.

This clonotype came up many times. The chain has TRBV7-2 and TRBJ1-6; D gene unclear. V shed 5 bases and J shed 9 bases, with 8 bases lying between them. Germline lookup yields CDR1 SGHTA and CDR2 FQGNSA. The CDR3 has 12 residues. The CDR3 spells CASSPSRSPLHF. In DNA form, the CDR3 reads TGTGCCAGCAGCCCGTCTCGTTCACCCCTCCACTTT.

This clonotype was found many times. This sequence joins TRBV12-3 or TRBV12-4 and TRBJ1-1; D may be TRBD1 (5 bases). Trimming pared 5 bases from V and 6 bases from J, leaving 13 bases between. There are 13 residues in the CDR3. The CDR3 region is CASSTLRGSEAFF. In DNA form, the CDR3 reads TGTGCCAGCAGTACCCTCCGGGGCTCTGAAGCTTTCTTT.

This clonotype was seen at least ten times. V usage is TRBV6-5 and J usage is TRBJ1-1, with a weak D call TRBD1 (6 bases). This CDR3 comprises 14 residues. V dropped 2 bases and J dropped 5 bases, with 12 bases sitting between them. CDR1 and CDR2 from the germline V gene are MNHEY and SVGAGI. In nucleotides, the CDR3 is TGTGCCAGCAGTTACAGGGGGGGGCATACTGAAGCTTTCTTT. Translated, it gives CASSYRGGHTEAFF.